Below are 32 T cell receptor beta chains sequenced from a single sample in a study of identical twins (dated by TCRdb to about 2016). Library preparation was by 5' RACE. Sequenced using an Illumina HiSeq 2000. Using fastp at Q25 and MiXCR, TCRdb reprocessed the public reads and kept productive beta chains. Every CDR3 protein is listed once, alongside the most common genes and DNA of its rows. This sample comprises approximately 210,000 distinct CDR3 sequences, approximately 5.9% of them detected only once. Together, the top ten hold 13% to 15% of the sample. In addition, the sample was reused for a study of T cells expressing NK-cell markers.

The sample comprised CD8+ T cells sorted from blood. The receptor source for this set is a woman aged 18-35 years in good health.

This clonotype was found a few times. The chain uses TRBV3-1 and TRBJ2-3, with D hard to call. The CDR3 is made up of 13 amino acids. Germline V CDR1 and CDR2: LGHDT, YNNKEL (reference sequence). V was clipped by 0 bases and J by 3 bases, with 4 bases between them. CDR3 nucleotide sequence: TGTGCCAGCAGCCAAGAACTGACAGATACGCAGTATTTT. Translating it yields CASSQELTDTQYF.

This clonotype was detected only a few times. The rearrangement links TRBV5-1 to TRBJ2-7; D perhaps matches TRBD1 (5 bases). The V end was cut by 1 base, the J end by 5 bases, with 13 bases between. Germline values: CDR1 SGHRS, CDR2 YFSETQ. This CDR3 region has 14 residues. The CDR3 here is CASSLRQGNNEQYF. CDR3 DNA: TGCGCCAGCAGCTTGAGGCAGGGAAACAACGAGCAGTACTTC. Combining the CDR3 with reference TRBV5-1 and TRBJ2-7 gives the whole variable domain KAGVTQTPRYLIKTRGQQVTLSCSPISGHRSVSWYQQTPGQGLQFLFEYFSETQRNKGNFPGRFSGRQFSNSRSEMNVSTLELGDSALYLCASSLRQGNNEQYFGPGTRLTVT.

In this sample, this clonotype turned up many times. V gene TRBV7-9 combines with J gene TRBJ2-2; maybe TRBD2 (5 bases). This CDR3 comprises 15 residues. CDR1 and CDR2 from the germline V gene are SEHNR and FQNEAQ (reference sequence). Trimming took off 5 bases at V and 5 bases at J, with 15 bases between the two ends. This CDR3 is CASSLPPGKTGELFF. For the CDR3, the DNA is TGTGCCAGCAGCCTCCCCCCCGGGAAGACCGGGGAGCTGTTTTTT.

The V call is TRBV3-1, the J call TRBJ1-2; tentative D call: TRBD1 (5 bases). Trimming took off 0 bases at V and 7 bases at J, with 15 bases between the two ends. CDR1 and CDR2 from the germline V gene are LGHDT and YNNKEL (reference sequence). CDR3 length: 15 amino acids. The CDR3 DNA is TGTGCCAGCAGCCAAGATTCGAGCAGGGCCGGTGGCTACACCTTC. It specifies CASSQDSSRAGGYTF.

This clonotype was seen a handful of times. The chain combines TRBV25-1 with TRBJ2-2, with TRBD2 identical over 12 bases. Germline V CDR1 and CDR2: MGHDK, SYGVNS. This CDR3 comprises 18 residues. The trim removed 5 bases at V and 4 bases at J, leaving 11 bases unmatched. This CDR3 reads CASSPTLAGGPGTGELFF. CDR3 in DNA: TGTGCCAGCAGTCCTACTCTAGCGGGAGGGCCGGGCACCGGGGAGCTGTTTTTT.

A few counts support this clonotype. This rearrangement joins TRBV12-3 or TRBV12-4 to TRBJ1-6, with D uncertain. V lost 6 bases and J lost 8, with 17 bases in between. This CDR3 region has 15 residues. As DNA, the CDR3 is TGTGCCAGCAGCCCTGTAGGGCAGCAAGATTCACCCCTCCACTTT. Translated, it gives CASSPVGQQDSPLHF.

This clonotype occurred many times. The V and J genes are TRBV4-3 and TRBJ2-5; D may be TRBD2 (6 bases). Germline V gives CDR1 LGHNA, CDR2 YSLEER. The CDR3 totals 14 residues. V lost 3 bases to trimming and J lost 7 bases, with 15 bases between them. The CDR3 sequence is CASSQSSDIGTQYF. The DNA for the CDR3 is TGCGCCAGCAGCCAGTCTAGCGACATCGGGACCCAGTACTTC.

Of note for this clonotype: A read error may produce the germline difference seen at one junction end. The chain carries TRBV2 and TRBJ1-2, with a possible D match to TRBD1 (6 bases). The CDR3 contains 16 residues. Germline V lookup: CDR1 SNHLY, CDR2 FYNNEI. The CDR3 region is CASIGDTPKRDYGYTF. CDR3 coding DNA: TGTGCGAGCATAGGGGACACCCCAAAAAGGGACTATGGCTACACCTTC.

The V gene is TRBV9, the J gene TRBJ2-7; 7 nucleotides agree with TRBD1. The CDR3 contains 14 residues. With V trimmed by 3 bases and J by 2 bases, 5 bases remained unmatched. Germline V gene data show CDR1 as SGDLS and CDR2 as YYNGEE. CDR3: CASSGDSLTYEQYF. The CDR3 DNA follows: TGTGCCAGCAGCGGGGACAGTCTGACCTACGAGCAGTACTTC.

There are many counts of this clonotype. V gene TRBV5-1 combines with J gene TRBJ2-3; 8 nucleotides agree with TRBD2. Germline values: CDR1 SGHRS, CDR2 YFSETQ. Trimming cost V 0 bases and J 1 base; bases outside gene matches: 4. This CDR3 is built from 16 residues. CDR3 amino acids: CASSLALREGTDTQYF. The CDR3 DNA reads TGCGCCAGCAGCTTGGCACTGCGGGAGGGCACAGATACGCAGTATTTT.

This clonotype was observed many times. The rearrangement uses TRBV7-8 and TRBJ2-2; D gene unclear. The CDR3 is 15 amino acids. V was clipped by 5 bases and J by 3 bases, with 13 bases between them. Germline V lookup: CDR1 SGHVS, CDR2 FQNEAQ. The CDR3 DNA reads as TGTGCCAGCAGCCTGAGAGCCAGTTACACCGGGGAGCTGTTTTTT. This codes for CASSLRASYTGELFF.

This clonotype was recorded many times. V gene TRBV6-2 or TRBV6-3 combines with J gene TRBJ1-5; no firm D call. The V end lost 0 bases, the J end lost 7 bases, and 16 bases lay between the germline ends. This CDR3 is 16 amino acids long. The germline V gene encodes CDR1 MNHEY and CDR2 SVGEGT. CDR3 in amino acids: CASSYSGRGSSQPQHF. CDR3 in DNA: TGTGCCAGCAGTTACTCGGGCAGAGGTTCGTCCCAGCCCCAGCATTTT.

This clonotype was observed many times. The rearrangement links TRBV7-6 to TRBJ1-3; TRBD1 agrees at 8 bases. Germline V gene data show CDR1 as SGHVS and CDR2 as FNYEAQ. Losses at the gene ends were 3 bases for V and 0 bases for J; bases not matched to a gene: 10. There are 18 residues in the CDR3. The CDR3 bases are TGTGCCAGCAGCTTTGCTACCCGACAGGGGAGCTCTGGAAACACCATATATTTT. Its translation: CASSFATRQGSSGNTIYF.

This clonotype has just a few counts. This chain's CDR3 is CSARDFGQGPYEQYF. DNA for the CDR3: TGCAGTGCTAGAGATTTCGGACAGGGGCCCTACGAGCAGTACTTC. V and J are TRBV20-1 and TRBJ2-7, with 9 nucleotides matching TRBD1. The CDR3 is made up of 15 amino acids. Germline V gene data show CDR1 as DFQATT and CDR2 as SNEGSKA (reference sequence). Trimming took 0 bases from V and 2 from J; bases not matched to a gene: 5.

CDR3: CASSGEGYPF. CDR3 sequence (DNA): TGTGCCAGCAGCGGGGAAGGGTACCCCTTC. The J gene is TRBJ1-2, the V gene TRBV21-1. TRBV21-1 corresponds to a pseudogene. The CDR3 covers 10 residues.

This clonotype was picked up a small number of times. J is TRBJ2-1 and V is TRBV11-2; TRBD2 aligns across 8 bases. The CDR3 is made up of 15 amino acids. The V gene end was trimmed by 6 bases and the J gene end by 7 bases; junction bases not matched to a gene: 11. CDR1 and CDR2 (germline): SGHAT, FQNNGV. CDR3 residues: CASSTWVAGQNEQFF. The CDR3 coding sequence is TGTGCCAGCAGTACCTGGGTAGCGGGGCAAAATGAGCAGTTCTTC.

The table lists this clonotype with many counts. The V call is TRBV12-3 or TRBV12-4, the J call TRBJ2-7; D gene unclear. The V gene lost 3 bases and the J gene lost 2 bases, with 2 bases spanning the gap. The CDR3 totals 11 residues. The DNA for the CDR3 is TGTGCCAGCAGTTTCGCCTACGAGCAGTACTTC. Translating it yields CASSFAYEQYF.

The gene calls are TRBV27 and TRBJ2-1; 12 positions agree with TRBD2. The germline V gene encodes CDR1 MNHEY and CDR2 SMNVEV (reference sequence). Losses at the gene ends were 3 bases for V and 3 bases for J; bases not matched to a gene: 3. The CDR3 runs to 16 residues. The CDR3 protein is CASSFVTSGGYNEQFF. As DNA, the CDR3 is TGTGCCAGCAGTTTCGTGACTAGCGGGGGCTACAATGAGCAGTTCTTC.

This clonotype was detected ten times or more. In nucleotides, the CDR3 is TGCGCCGGGCGAGTTCAGGACCGGTGCTACGAGCAGTACTTC. It yields the protein CAGRVQDRCYEQYF. The V gene is TRBV5-1, the J gene TRBJ2-7; D call uncertain. The germline V gene has CDR1 SGHRS and CDR2 YFSETQ. The CDR3 runs to 14 residues. Trimming removed 10 bases from V and 3 bases from J, with 20 bases in between.

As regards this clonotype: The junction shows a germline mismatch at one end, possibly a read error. DNA of the CDR3: TGCGCCAGCAGCCAAGAATTTTCGGGGCCATTTGCCGTCTTC. It yields the protein CASSQEFSGPFAVF. The chain joins TRBV4-1 to TRBJ1-2, with a tentative D call TRBD1 (5 bases). This CDR3 is built from 14 residues. Germline values: CDR1 MGHRA, CDR2 YSYEKL.

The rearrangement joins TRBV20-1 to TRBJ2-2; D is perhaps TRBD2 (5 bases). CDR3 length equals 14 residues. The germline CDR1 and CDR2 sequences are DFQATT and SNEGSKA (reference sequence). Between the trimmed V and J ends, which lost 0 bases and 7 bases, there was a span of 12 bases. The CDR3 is CSARDILAGGELFF. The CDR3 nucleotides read TGCAGTGCTAGAGATATCCTAGCCGGCGGGGAGCTGTTTTTT.

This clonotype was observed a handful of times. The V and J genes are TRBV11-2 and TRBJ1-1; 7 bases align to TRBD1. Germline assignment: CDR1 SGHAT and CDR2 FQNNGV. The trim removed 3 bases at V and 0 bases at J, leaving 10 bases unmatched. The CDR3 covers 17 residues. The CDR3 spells CASSFDRAWRMNTEAFF. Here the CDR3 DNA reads TGTGCCAGCAGCTTCGACAGGGCTTGGAGGATGAACACTGAAGCTTTCTTT. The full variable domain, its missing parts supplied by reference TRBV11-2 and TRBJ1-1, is EAGVAQSPRYKIIEKRQSVAFWCNPISGHATLYWYQQILGQGPKLLIQFQNNGVVDDSQLPKDRFSAERLKGVDSTLKIQPAKLEDSAVYLCASSFDRAWRMNTEAFFGQGTRLTVV.

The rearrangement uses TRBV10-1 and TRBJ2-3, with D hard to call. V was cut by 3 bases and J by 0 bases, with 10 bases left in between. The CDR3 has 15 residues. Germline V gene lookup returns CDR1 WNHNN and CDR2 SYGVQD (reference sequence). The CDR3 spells CASSESLSSTDTQYF. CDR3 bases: TGCGCCAGCAGTGAATCTCTTTCTAGCACAGATACGCAGTATTTT.

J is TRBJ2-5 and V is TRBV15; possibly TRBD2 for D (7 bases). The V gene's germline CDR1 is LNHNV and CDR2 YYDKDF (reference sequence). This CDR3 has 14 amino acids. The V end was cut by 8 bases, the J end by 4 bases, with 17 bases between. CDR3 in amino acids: CATAPRGGRETQYF. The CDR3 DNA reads TGTGCCACCGCGCCAAGGGGGGGGAGAGAGACCCAGTACTTC.

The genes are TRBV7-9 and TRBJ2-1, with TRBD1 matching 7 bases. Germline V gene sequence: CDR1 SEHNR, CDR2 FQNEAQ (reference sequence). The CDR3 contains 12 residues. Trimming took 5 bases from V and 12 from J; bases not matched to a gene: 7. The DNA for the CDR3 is TGTGCCAGCAGCCTACAGACAGGGAGGCAGTTCTTC. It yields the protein CASSLQTGRQFF.

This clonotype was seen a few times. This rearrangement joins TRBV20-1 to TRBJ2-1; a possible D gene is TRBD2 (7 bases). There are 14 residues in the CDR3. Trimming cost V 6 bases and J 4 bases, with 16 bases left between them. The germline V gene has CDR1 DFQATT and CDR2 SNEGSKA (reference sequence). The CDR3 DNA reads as TGCAGTGCGGCCCCCGGGGGGCCGTACAATGAGCAGTTCTTC. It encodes CSAAPGGPYNEQFF.

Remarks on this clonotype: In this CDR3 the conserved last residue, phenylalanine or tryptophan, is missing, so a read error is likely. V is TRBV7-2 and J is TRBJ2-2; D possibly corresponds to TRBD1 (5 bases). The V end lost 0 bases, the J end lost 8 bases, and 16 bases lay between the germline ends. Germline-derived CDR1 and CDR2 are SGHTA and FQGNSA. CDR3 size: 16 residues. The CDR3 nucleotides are TGTGCCAGCAGCTTAGCAACGGACATTATAGAGGGGGAGCTGTTTCTT. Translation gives CASSLATDIIEGELFL.

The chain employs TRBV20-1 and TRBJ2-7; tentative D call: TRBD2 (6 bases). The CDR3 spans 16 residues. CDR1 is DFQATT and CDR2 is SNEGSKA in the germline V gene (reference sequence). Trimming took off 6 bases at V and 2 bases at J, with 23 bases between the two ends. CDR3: CSAIADEGTSPYEQYF. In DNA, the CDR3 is TGCAGTGCCATCGCCGACGAGGGGACTTCTCCCTACGAGCAGTACTTC.

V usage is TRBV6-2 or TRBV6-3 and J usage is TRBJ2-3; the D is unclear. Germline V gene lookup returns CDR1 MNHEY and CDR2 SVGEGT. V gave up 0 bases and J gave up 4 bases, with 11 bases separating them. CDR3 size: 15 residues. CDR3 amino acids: CASSYSIQPPDTQYF. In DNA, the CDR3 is TGTGCCAGCAGTTACTCGATCCAGCCCCCAGATACGCAGTATTTT.

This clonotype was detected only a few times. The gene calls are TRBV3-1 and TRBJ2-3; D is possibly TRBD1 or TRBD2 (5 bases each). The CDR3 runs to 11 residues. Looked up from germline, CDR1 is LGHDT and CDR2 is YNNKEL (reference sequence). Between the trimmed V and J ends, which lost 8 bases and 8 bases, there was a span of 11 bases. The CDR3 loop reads CASRDHITQYF. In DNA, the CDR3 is TGTGCCAGCCGGGACCACATTACGCAGTATTTT.

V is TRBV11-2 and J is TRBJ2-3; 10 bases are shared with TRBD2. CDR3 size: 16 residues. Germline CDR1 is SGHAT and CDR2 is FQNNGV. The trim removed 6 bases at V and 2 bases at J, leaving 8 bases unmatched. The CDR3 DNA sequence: TGTGCCAGCAGGTCCCACAGCGGGGGGGTCACAGATACGCAGTATTTT. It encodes CASRSHSGGVTDTQYF.

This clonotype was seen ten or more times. The CDR3 spells CASSDGATGELFF. The CDR3 nucleotides read TGTGCCAGCAGTGACGGGGCCACCGGGGAGCTGTTTTTT. The V gene is TRBV6-4, the J gene TRBJ2-2, with D tentatively TRBD1 (5 bases). CDR3 length: 13 amino acids. The V gene lost 2 bases and the J gene lost 4 bases, with 5 bases spanning the gap. Germline V CDR1 and CDR2: MRHNA, SNTAGT.